This TCR beta chain was recorded in a study of cytomegalovirus exposure and HLA in healthy donors. The sample holds one count of this clone. Antigen unknown. PCR used 60 Vbeta primers and 13 Jbeta primers. Measured with immunoSEQ multiplex PCR; TCRdb has only the in-frame clones, and not every one. Of roughly 150,000 clones detected, around four fifths appear once; the ten largest clones hold approximately 9.8%. Whole-study findings and limits: Later analysis suggested links between common viral pathogens and several top significant clusters. CMV serostatus was the sole immune exposure information available.

V was pared by 1 base and J by 8 bases, with 13 bases of the junction left unmatched. The V gene's germline CDR1 is SGHVS and CDR2 FNYEAQ. The CDR3 has 17 residues. The source is a man aged 18 to 35 in good health and CMV-seropositive. The sample consisted of PBMCs. The chain combines TRBV7-6 with TRBJ2-1; 8 bases are a match to TRBD2. The chain's CDR3 is CASSLEASGSISDEQFF. CDR3 nucleotide sequence: TGTGCCAGCAGCTTAGAGGCGAGCGGGAGTATCTCGGATGAGCAGTTCTTC.